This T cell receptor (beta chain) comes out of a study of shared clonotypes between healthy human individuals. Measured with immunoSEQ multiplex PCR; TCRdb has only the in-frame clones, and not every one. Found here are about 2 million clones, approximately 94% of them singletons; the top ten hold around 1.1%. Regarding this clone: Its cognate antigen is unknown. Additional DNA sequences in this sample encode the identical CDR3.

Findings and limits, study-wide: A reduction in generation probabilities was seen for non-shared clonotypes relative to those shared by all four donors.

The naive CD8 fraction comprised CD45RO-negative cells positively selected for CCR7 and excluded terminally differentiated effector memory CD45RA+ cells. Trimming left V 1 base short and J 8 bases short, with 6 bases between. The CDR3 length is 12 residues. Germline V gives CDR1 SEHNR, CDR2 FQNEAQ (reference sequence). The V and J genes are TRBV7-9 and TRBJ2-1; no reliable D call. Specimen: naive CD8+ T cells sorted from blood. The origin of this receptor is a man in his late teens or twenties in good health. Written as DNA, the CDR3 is TGTGCCAGCAGCTTAGGAAGCGATGAGCAGTTCTTC. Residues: CASSLGSDEQFF.